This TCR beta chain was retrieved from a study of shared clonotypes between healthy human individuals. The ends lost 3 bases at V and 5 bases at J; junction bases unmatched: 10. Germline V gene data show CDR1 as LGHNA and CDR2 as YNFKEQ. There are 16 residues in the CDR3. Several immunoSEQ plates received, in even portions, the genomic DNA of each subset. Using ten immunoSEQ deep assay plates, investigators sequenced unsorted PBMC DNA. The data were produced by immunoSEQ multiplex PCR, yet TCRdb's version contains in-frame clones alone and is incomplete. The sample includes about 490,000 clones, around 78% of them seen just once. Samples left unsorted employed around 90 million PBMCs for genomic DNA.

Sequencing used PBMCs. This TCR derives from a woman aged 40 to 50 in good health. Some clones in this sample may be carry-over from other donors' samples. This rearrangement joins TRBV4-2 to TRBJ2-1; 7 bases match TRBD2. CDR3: CASSQLSGTYDNEQFF. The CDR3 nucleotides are TGTGCCAGCAGCCAGCTAAGCGGGACGTATGACAATGAGCAGTTCTTC.